What follows are 8 T cell receptor beta chains derived from one specimen sequenced in a study of beta chain features in type 1 diabetes. Expressed TCRB transcripts got sequenced, as all isolated RNA was reverse transcribed. Sequencing used immunoSEQ multiplex PCR; TCRdb keeps in-frame clones, though not all of them. Of under 200,000 clones listed, approximately 9.1% are singletons. The sample was central memory CD4+ T cells from blood. Every receptor here comes from a woman aged 18-29 years in good health.

This clone has just a few counts. J is TRBJ1-4 and V is TRBV21-1. TRBV21-1 is labeled a pseudogene. CDR3 length: 14 amino acids. The CDR3 DNA reads TGTGCCAGCAGCATCGAGGGATGGGGTGAAAAACTGTTTTTT. Its translation is CASSIEGWGEKLFF.

This clone was found a few times. V is TRBV18 and J is TRBJ2-4; a possible D gene is TRBD2 (5 bases). V was cut by 6 bases and J by 9 bases, with 21 bases left in between. Germline V gene data show CDR1 as KGHSH and CDR2 as LQKENI. The CDR3 runs 15 residues. CDR3 DNA: TGTGCCAGCTCCGTAAGCGGACCGGGCTCGGTCATTCAGTACTTC. Encoded protein: CASSVSGPGSVIQYF.

The J gene is TRBJ1-1, the V gene TRBV28; D ambiguous. Germline CDR1 MDHEN, CDR2 SYDVKM. Deletions cut 10 bases from V and 5 bases from J, with 8 bases between. The CDR3 sequence is 10 residues long. The CDR3 nucleotides are TGTGCCACCACAACGACTGAAGCTTTCTTT. This encodes CATTTTEAFF.

This clone occurred a few times. The chain employs TRBV2 and TRBJ2-7; the D gene is possibly TRBD1 (5 bases). V was pared by 0 bases and J by 3 bases, with 12 bases between. CDR3 size: 15 residues. Germline V gene lookup returns CDR1 SNHLY and CDR2 FYNNEI. CDR3 amino acids: CASSEAQAGLYEQYF. The CDR3 nucleotides are TGTGCCAGCAGTGAAGCGCAGGCAGGGCTCTACGAGCAGTACTTC.

The genes are TRBV30 and TRBJ1-5; D is undetermined. The CDR3 has 13 residues. Germline V gene sequence: CDR1 GTSNPN, CDR2 SVGIG (reference sequence). Trimming stripped 0 bases from V and 2 bases from J, with 5 bases between. Written as DNA, the CDR3 is TGTGCCTGGAGTGTCAGTGGCAATCAGCCCCAGCATTTT. This codes for CAWSVSGNQPQHF.

V and J are TRBV7-3 and TRBJ2-3; 7 bases match TRBD2. Germline assignment: CDR1 SGHTA and CDR2 FQGTGA. CDR3 size: 17 residues. V shed 2 bases, J shed 0 bases, and the junction held 8 bases outside the gene matches. The CDR3 is CASSLAGETISTDTQYF. CDR3 in DNA: TGTGCCAGCAGCTTAGCGGGGGAAACCATAAGCACAGATACGCAGTATTTT.

This clone was counted between two and nine times. The rearrangement joins TRBV12-5 to TRBJ2-4, with 11 bases matching TRBD1. The J segment lost 8 bases and the V segment lost 6 bases, leaving 6 bases of the junction unmatched. There are 14 residues in the CDR3. Looked up from germline, CDR1 is LGHNT and CDR2 is FRNRAP. CDR3 in DNA: TGTGCTAGTGGCCCGGACAGGGGGCGAGACATTCAGTACTTC. Protein product: CASGPDRGRDIQYF.

This clone appeared many times. This rearrangement joins TRBV30 to TRBJ1-1; the D gene is possibly TRBD1 (6 bases). Germline loops: CDR1 GTSNPN, CDR2 SVGIG (reference sequence). This CDR3 has 13 residues. Trimming took 4 bases from V and 0 from J, leaving 9 bases between them. The CDR3 DNA follows: TGTGCCTGGACGGGACAAATGAACACTGAAGCTTTCTTT. This codes for CAWTGQMNTEAFF.